This TCR beta chain came from a study of cytomegalovirus exposure and HLA in healthy donors. Study-level background: From donors who were HLA-typed, an early data release held 75 million to 85 million unique TCRs.

In the case of this clone: Its antigen is unknown.

Study findings and constraints: A later analysis found that most CMV-associated TCR beta chains appeared HLA-restricted. Sequencing depth roughly uniform across donors was assumed in presence/absence analyses. In an earlier analysis, productive rearrangement rates for most beta V segments clustered near 87% or 30%.

With 60 Vbeta and 13 Jbeta primers, the PCR was carried out. The table came from immunoSEQ multiplex PCR; TCRdb's copy has only in-frame clones and leaves some out. The data show over 100,000 clones, around 70% seen once. Input material: PBMCs. The clonotype originates from a man aged 25 to 40 in good health and CMV-seropositive.

The CDR3 region is CASSLTSGETDTQYF. The CDR3 DNA follows: TGTGCCAGCAGCTTAACTAGCGGGGAAACAGATACGCAGTATTTT. The chain recombines TRBV7-3 with TRBJ2-3; 8 nucleotides agree with TRBD2. Unmatched junction bases numbered 2, after V lost 0 bases and J lost 3 bases. Looked up from germline, CDR1 is SGHTA and CDR2 is FQGTGA. The CDR3 loop spans 15 amino acids.